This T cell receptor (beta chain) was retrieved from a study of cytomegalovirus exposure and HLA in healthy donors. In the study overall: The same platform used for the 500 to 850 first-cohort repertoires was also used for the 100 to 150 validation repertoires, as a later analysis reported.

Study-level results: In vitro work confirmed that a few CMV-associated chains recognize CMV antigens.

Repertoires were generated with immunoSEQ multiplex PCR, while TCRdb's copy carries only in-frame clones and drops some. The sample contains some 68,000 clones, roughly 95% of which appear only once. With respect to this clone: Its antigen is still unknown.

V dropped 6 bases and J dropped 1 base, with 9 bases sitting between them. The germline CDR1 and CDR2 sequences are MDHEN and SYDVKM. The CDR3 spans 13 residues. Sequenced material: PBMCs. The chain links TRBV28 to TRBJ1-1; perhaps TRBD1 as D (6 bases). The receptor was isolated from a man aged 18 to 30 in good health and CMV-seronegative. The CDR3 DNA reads TGTGCCAGCAGCCAGGGACAGAACACTGAAGCTTTCTTT. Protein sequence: CASSQGQNTEAFF.